The 15 T cell receptor beta chains presented below share a single source sample, sequenced in a study of T-cell reconstitution after alpha-beta-depleted transplantation in children. A library of TCRbeta sequences, prepared with unique molecular identifiers, was generated. Via MiXCR, TCRdb re-called the PCR reads, giving one row per CDR3 protein. Of about 610,000 distinct CDR3 sequences in the sample, roughly a tenth were seen once. The specimen comprised PBMCs from the stem cell graft donor, sampled from the stem cell graft. The receptors stem from a human donor who donated a stem cell graft to a child with acute myeloid leukemia.

This clonotype was seen ten or more times. CDR3 DNA sequence: TGTGCCAGCACTCCCATCCCGGGGACAGGTAAAAGCGATACGCAGTATTTT. Amino acids: CASTPIPGTGKSDTQYF. The V call is TRBV7-9, the J call TRBJ2-3; 8 bases fit TRBD1. Germline CDR1 reads SEHNR; CDR2 reads FQNEAQ (reference sequence). V was pared by 7 bases and J by 6 bases, with 18 bases of the junction left unmatched. The CDR3 is made up of 17 amino acids.

The V call is TRBV29-1, the J call TRBJ2-7, with no clear D. CDR3 size: 12 residues. Trimming took off 5 bases at V and 4 bases at J, with 12 bases between the two ends. Per the germline V gene, CDR1 is SQVTM and CDR2 is ANQGSEA. CDR3 region: CSVQTGAYEQYF. DNA for the CDR3: TGCAGCGTTCAAACTGGAGCGTACGAGCAGTACTTC.

J is TRBJ2-7 and V is TRBV6-5; 9 nucleotides line up with TRBD1. Unmatched junction bases numbered 12, after V lost 0 bases and J lost 6 bases. CDR1 and CDR2 (germline): MNHEY, SVGAGI. The CDR3 length is 17 residues. The CDR3 loop reads CASSYSTPGTGYGEQYF. In nucleotides, the CDR3 is TGTGCCAGCAGTTACTCGACGCCCGGGACAGGGTACGGCGAGCAGTACTTC.

This clonotype was detected a few times. The chain carries TRBV10-3 and TRBJ2-3; 12 bases are a match to TRBD2. This CDR3 is 19 amino acids long. Germline V gives CDR1 ENHRY, CDR2 SYGVKD. Trimming cost V 4 bases and J 7 bases; bases outside gene matches: 18. The CDR3 DNA is TGTGCCATCAGTGGGACTAGCGGGAAGGGTGTATGGTCAATGAATACGCAGTATTTT. Translation gives CAISGTSGKGVWSMNTQYF.

In its sample, this clonotype was seen many times. The chain is built from TRBV10-3 and TRBJ2-1; D uncertain. The CDR3 is 16 residues long. Germline CDR1 is ENHRY and CDR2 is SYGVKD. V gave up 6 bases and J gave up 0 bases, with 15 bases separating them. The DNA of the CDR3 is TGTGCCATCAGGAACCTTGGCCTGAGCTCCTACAATGAGCAGTTCTTC. Amino acid sequence: CAIRNLGLSSYNEQFF.

The chain combines TRBV6-1 with TRBJ2-7, with a possible D match to TRBD2 (5 bases). The CDR3 extends over 12 amino acids. V was shortened by 7 bases and J by 2 bases, with 9 bases between the two germline ends. Germline V lookup: CDR1 MNHNS, CDR2 SASEGT. The CDR3 here is CASTERAYEQYF. CDR3 nucleotides: TGTGCCAGCACAGAGAGGGCCTACGAGCAGTACTTC.

This chain joins TRBV6-1 and TRBJ2-5; 7 bases are a match to TRBD2. The CDR3 runs 14 residues. CDR1 is MNHNS and CDR2 is SASEGT in the germline V gene. J was trimmed by 2 bases and V by 6 bases; bases with no gene match: 6. CDR3 nucleotide sequence: TGTGCCAGCAGGGAACTAGCGCTTCAAGAGACCCAGTACTTC. Protein sequence: CASRELALQETQYF.

This clonotype turned up a few times. This chain joins TRBV9 and TRBJ2-1, with D perhaps TRBD2 (6 bases). CDR1 is SGDLS and CDR2 is YYNGEE in the germline V gene. Trimming took off 6 bases at V and 0 bases at J, with 16 bases between the two ends. The CDR3 extends over 16 amino acids. For the CDR3, the DNA is TGTGCCAGCACTATCGGGGGTAGGGACTCCTACAATGAGCAGTTCTTC. Protein sequence: CASTIGGRDSYNEQFF.

The CDR3 coding sequence is TGCGCCAGCAGCTCAGCGTTATCTCCTAGCGGGAGGGCCGAAGATGAGCAGTTCTTC. Protein sequence: CASSSALSPSGRAEDEQFF. V is TRBV5-1 and J is TRBJ2-1, with 12 bases lining up with TRBD2. The germline V gene encodes CDR1 SGHRS and CDR2 YFSETQ. V lost 3 bases and J lost 8; bases outside the gene matches: 18. The CDR3 length is 19 residues.

This clonotype occurred many times. This rearrangement joins TRBV5-6 to TRBJ2-7; D is uncertain. Trimming left V 2 bases short and J 0 bases short, with 12 bases between. This CDR3 contains 15 residues. Germline assignment: CDR1 SGHDT and CDR2 YYEEEE. CDR3 DNA: TGTGCCAGCAGCTTCAGAAAGCGAGACTCCTACGAGCAGTACTTC. This translates into CASSFRKRDSYEQYF.

This clonotype was counted at least ten times. The rearrangement joins TRBV7-2 to TRBJ2-7; D is possibly TRBD2 (6 bases). Germline loops: CDR1 SGHTA, CDR2 FQGNSA. The length of the CDR3 is 16 residues. Deletions cut 5 bases from V and 2 bases from J, with 19 bases between. The CDR3 DNA follows: TGTGCCAGCAGCCCTGGTCGGGAGTTAGGGGCCTACGAGCAGTACTTC. Its protein product is CASSPGRELGAYEQYF.

There are a few counts of this clonotype. The CDR3 sequence is CATSDRATFSDTQYF. The CDR3 nucleotides are TGTGCCACCAGTGACCGGGCGACTTTTTCAGATACGCAGTATTTT. V is TRBV24-1 and J is TRBJ2-3; no reliable D call. The CDR3 is 15 residues long. Germline-derived CDR1 and CDR2 are KGHDR and SFDVKD. The V gene lost 4 bases and the J gene lost 4 bases, with 14 bases spanning the gap.

The rearrangement links TRBV28 to TRBJ2-2; D is perhaps TRBD1 (5 bases). Trimming left V 6 bases short and J 3 bases short, with 17 bases between. The germline V gene has CDR1 MDHEN and CDR2 SYDVKM. The CDR3 has 16 residues. The CDR3 loop reads CASSPRHPTDTGELFF. The CDR3 bases are TGTGCCAGCAGCCCTCGCCACCCGACAGACACCGGGGAGCTGTTTTTT.

This clonotype was seen only a few times. The chain has TRBV12-3 or TRBV12-4 and TRBJ2-2; 8 bases agree with TRBD2. J lost 4 bases, V lost 3 bases, and 10 bases had no gene match. CDR3 length: 17 amino acids. CDR3 in DNA: TGTGCCAGCAGTTTTACCACCGGGACTAGGATCACCGGGGAGCTGTTTTTT. This gives the protein CASSFTTGTRITGELFF.

This clonotype was counted ten times or more. The chain carries TRBV7-2 and TRBJ1-6; D might be TRBD1 (5 bases). Germline V gene data show CDR1 as SGHTA and CDR2 as FQGNSA. Trimming stripped 4 bases from V and 7 bases from J, with 8 bases between. This CDR3 region has 13 residues. The chain's CDR3 is CASSSGTNSPLHF. CDR3 DNA sequence: TGTGCCAGCAGCTCAGGGACCAATTCACCCCTCCACTTT.